This T cell receptor (beta chain) was sequenced in a study of T cells in localized non-small cell lung cancer. Study-wide results and caveats: Tumor trailed uninvolved adjacent lung in T cell clonality, which peaked there. Among blood samples, higher T cell density accompanied longer overall survival.

The V end was cut by 5 bases, the J end by 1 base, with 13 bases between. Germline V gives CDR1 SGHAT, CDR2 FQNNGV. This CDR3 is built from 15 residues. Sequencing was performed with immunoSEQ multiplex PCR; in TCRdb, only in-frame clones are kept and a portion is missing. Among around 70,000 clones, around 84% were seen once, and the ten largest hold 1% to 1.5%. Worth noting for this clone: The target antigen is unknown.

This receptor was taken from a female donor over 55 with stage I lung adenocarcinoma. The rearrangement joins TRBV11-2 to TRBJ2-3; the D gene is possibly TRBD1 (5 bases). Specimen: peripheral blood, collected before any cancer treatment. CDR3 sequence: CASSARRGRTDTQYF. In DNA form, the CDR3 reads TGTGCCAGCAGCGCCCGAAGGGGTCGCACAGATACGCAGTATTTT.